The 9 T cell receptor beta chains below were found in one sample sequenced in a study of Ad26.COV2.S vaccination and SARS-CoV-2 variants. Treatment: 19 received Ad26.COV2.S at low or high dose, single or two shots; roughly five received placebo; per-sample allocation not given. Sampling took place 63 days after the first vaccine or placebo injection. Repertoires were generated with immunoSEQ multiplex PCR, while TCRdb's copy carries only in-frame clones and drops some. The table has some 460,000 clones, about 89% seen once. The specimen comprised peripheral blood, sampled in a trial of Ad26.COV2.S vaccine versus placebo. These TCRs come from a person between 18 and 59 years old who received the Ad26.COV2.S COVID-19 vaccine or a placebo.

The chain is built from TRBV9 and TRBJ2-7, with 7 positions matching TRBD1. The CDR3 sequence is 14 residues long. V was clipped by 2 bases and J by 4 bases; unmatched bases: 6. Germline V gives CDR1 SGDLS, CDR2 YYNGEE. In DNA, the CDR3 is TGTGCCAGCAGCGTTATGGGGACAGCTTACGAGCAGTACTTC. The encoded protein is CASSVMGTAYEQYF.

Only a few counts were recorded for this clone. The CDR3, as DNA: TGTGCCAGTAGTACGGTCAGACATGAGCAGTTCTTC. Protein: CASSTVRHEQFF. The chain joins TRBV19 to TRBJ2-1; no firm D call. Germline assignment: CDR1 LNHDA and CDR2 SQIVND (reference sequence). Trimming left V 4 bases short and J 8 bases short, with 9 bases between. The CDR3 extends over 12 amino acids.

This clone has a single count. This sequence joins TRBV9 and TRBJ2-1, with 11 positions matching TRBD1. Germline assignment: CDR1 SGDLS and CDR2 YYNGEE. The CDR3 sequence is 18 residues long. The J segment lost 5 bases and the V segment lost 3 bases, leaving 13 bases of the junction unmatched. CDR3 sequence: CASSAWGRGQGANNEQFF. CDR3 DNA sequence: TGTGCCAGCAGCGCCTGGGGGAGAGGACAGGGGGCGAACAATGAGCAGTTCTTC. Drawing the rest from reference TRBV9 and TRBJ2-1, the complete variable domain is DSGVTQTPKHLITATGQRVTLRCSPRSGDLSVYWYQQSLDQGLQFLIQYYNGEERAKGNILERFSAQQFPDLHSELNLSSLELGDSALYFCASSAWGRGQGANNEQFFGPGTRLTVL.

V is TRBV20-1 and J is TRBJ1-5; D uncertain. Per germline, CDR1 DFQATT and CDR2 SNEGSKA (reference sequence). The CDR3 is 15 residues long. Trimming took off 3 bases at V and 1 base at J, with 13 bases between the two ends. The DNA of the CDR3 is TGCAGTGCTAGTGTTAGGTCGGGGAGCAATCAGCCCCAGCATTTT. Translating it yields CSASVRSGSNQPQHF.

The chain employs TRBV6-5 and TRBJ2-5; D is unclear. This CDR3 has 14 amino acids. The germline V and J ends were trimmed by 3 bases and 6 bases, with 14 bases remaining between them. CDR1 and CDR2 from the germline V gene are MNHEY and SVGAGI. As DNA, the CDR3 is TGTGCCAGCAGTTATTGGGCCCCCTCCCAGACCCAGTACTTC. Translating gives CASSYWAPSQTQYF.

This clone appeared a single time. The rearrangement links TRBV18 to TRBJ2-7; D is ambiguous. The ends were cut back, 0 bases at V and 6 bases at J, with 12 bases in the middle. The CDR3 consists of 14 residues. Germline V gene data show CDR1 as KGHSH and CDR2 as LQKENI. The CDR3 region is CASSPPGYSAEQYF. In DNA, the CDR3 is TGTGCCAGCTCACCACCAGGGTACTCTGCCGAGCAGTACTTC. The full variable domain, rest sourced from reference TRBV18 and TRBJ2-7, is NAGVMQNPRHLVRRRGQEARLRCSPMKGHSHVYWYRQLPEEGLKFMVYLQKENIIDESGMPKERFSAEFPKEGPSILRIQQVVRGDSAAYFCASSPPGYSAEQYFGPGTRLTVT.

The chain carries TRBV6-5 and TRBJ2-3; TRBD1 matches 10 bases. Germline CDR1 reads MNHEY; CDR2 reads SVGAGI. Trimming removed 4 bases from V and 8 bases from J; junction bases left unmatched: 6. CDR3 length: 14 amino acids. The CDR3: CASSLRTGGVTQYF. CDR3 in DNA: TGTGCCAGCAGTTTAAGGACAGGGGGGGTTACGCAGTATTTT.

J is TRBJ2-7 and V is TRBV29-1; the D gene is possibly TRBD1 (6 bases). Germline V CDR1 and CDR2: SQVTM, ANQGSEA. The CDR3 loop spans 12 amino acids. V dropped 7 bases and J dropped 0 bases, with 10 bases sitting between them. The CDR3 nucleotides are TGCAGCGCAAGGACAGTCTCCTACGAGCAGTACTTC. As protein: CSARTVSYEQYF.

This chain joins TRBV7-9 and TRBJ2-2; 8 bases line up with TRBD2. This CDR3 is built from 15 residues. Germline CDR1 and CDR2: SEHNR and FQNEAQ (reference sequence). The ends lost 2 bases at V and 2 bases at J; junction bases unmatched: 1. The CDR3 is CASSLWTSNTGELFF. CDR3 bases: TGTGCCAGCAGCTTATGGACTAGCAACACCGGGGAGCTGTTTTTT.